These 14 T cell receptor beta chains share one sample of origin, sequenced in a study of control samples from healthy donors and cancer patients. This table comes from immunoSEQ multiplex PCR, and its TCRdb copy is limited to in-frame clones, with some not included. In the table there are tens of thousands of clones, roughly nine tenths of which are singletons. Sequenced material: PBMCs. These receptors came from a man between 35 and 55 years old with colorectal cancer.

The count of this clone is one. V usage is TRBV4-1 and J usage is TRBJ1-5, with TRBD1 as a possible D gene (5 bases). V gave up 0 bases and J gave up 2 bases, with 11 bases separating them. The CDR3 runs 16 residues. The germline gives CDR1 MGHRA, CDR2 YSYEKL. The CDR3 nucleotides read TGCGCCAGCAGCCAAGAGAGGGGTGCGGGCAATCAGCCCCAGCATTTT. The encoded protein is CASSQERGAGNQPQHF.

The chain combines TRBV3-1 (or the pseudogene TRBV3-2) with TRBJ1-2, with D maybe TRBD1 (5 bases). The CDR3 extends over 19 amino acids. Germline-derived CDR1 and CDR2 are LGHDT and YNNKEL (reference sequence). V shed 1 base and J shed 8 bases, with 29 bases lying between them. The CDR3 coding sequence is TGTGCCAGCAGCCAAGTAATAGGGATAATGGCAGGGCCCTCTGGAGGCTACACCTTC. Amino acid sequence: CASSQVIGIMAGPSGGYTF.

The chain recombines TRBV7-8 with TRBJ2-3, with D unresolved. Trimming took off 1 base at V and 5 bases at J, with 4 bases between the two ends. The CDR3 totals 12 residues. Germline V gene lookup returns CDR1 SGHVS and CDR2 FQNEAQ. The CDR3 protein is CASSLGLDTQYF. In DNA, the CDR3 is TGTGCCAGCAGCTTAGGTCTAGATACGCAGTATTTT.

This CDR3 is CASTQGGTSGTDTQYF. The CDR3 DNA sequence: TGTGCCAGCACCCAAGGGGGGACTAGCGGCACAGATACGCAGTATTTT. The chain links TRBV7-9 to TRBJ2-3, with 10 bases that match TRBD2. CDR3 length: 16 residues. V shed 7 bases, J shed 1 base, and the junction held 8 bases outside the gene matches. Germline loops: CDR1 SEHNR, CDR2 FQNEAQ (reference sequence).

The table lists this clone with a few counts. CDR3 nucleotides: TGTGCCTTCTCACCACCAGGCAGCAACTACGAGCAGTACTTC. Translated, it gives CAFSPPGSNYEQYF. The chain joins TRBV2 to TRBJ2-7; unclear D gene. The CDR3 runs to 14 residues. The germline CDR1 and CDR2 sequences are SNHLY and FYNNEI. Trimming pared 11 bases from V and 3 bases from J, leaving 20 bases between.

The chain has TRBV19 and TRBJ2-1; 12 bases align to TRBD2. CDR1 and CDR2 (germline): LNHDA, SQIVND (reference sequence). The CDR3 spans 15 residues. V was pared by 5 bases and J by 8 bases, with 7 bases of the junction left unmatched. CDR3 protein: CASSVPPSGRDEQFF. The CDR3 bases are TGTGCCAGTAGTGTCCCCCCTAGCGGGAGGGATGAGCAGTTCTTC.

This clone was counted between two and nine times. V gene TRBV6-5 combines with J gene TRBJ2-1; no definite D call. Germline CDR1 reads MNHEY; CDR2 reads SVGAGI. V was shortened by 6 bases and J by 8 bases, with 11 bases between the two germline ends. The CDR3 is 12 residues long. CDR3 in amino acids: CASSLRSDEQFF. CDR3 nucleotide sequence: TGTGCCAGCAGCCTGAGGAGCGATGAGCAGTTCTTC.

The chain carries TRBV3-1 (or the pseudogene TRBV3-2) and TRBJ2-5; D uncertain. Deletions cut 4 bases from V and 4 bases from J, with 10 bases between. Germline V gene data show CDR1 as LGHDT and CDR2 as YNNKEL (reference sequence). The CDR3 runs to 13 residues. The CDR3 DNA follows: TGTGCCAGCAGCCGCCAATTGGGAGAGACCCAGTACTTC. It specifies CASSRQLGETQYF.

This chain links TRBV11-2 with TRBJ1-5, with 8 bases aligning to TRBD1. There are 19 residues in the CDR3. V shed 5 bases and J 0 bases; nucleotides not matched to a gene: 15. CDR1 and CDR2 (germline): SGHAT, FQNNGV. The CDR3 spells CASSNRGSRSQYSNQPQHF. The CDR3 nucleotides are TGTGCCAGCAGCAACAGGGGGTCGCGTTCCCAGTATAGCAATCAGCCCCAGCATTTT.

The CDR3 bases are TGCGCCAGCAGCCCTGGAACGGGCCGATCCTACGAGCAGTACTTC. Protein: CASSPGTGRSYEQYF. V and J are TRBV10-1 and TRBJ2-7; D is unresolved. Trimming removed 6 bases at V and 1 base at J, with 16 bases between. The CDR3 loop spans 15 amino acids. Germline V gene data show CDR1 as WNHNN and CDR2 as SYGVQD (reference sequence).

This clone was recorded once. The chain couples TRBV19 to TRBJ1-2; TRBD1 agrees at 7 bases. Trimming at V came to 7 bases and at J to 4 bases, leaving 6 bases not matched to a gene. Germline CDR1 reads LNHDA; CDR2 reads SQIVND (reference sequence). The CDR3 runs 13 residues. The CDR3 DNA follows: TGTGCCAGTACCAGGGGGGGCGCCTATGGCTACACCTTC. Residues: CASTRGGAYGYTF.

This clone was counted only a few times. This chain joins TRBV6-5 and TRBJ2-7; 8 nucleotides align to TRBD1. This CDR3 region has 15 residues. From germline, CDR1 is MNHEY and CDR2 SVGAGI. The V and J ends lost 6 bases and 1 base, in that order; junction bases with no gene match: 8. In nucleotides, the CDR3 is TGTGCCAGCAGAGAGACAGGGGAAGGGTCCTACGAGCAGTACTTC. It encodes CASRETGEGSYEQYF.

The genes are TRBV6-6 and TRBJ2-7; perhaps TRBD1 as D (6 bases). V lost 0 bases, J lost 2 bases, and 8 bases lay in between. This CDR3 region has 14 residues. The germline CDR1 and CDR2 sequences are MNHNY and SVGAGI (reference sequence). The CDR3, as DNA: TGTGCCAGCAGTTACTCGGGGGCTACCTACGAGCAGTACTTC. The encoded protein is CASSYSGATYEQYF.

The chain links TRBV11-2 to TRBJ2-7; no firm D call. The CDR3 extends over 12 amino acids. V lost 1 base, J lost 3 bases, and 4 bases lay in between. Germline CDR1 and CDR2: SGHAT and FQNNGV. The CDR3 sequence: CASSLALYEQYF. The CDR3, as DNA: TGTGCCAGCAGCTTAGCACTCTACGAGCAGTACTTC.